Sequencing of this T cell receptor (beta chain) was carried out in a study of human T cells and chemical hapten exposure. Study findings and constraints: In comparison with controls, expanded TCRs gave rise to a significantly larger number of large CDR3 similarity clusters.

Between the trimmed V and J ends, which lost 5 bases and 4 bases, there was a span of 9 bases. Per the germline V gene, CDR1 is MNHEY and CDR2 is SVGAGI. The CDR3 loop spans 14 amino acids. Time point given: pre-sensitization, week 0. Specified treatment: therapeutic diphenylcyclopropenone sensitization with weekly scalp DPC. One entry per CDR3 protein results from TCRdb running MiXCR on the RACE reads. The sample has some 250,000 distinct CDR3 sequences; around 7% are singletons. Comments on this clonotype: The antigen is not known.

This clonotype was sampled from a man aged 18 to 30 with alopecia areata. Some clones in this sample may be carry-over from other donors' samples. The source was whole blood, collected in connection with sensitization to the hapten diphenylcyclopropenone (DPC). V and J are TRBV6-5 and TRBJ2-6; D possibly corresponds to TRBD2 (5 bases). Written as DNA, the CDR3 is TGTGCCAGCAGTAGGACGGGGGGGGCCAACGTCCTGACTTTC. Encoded protein: CASSRTGGANVLTF.